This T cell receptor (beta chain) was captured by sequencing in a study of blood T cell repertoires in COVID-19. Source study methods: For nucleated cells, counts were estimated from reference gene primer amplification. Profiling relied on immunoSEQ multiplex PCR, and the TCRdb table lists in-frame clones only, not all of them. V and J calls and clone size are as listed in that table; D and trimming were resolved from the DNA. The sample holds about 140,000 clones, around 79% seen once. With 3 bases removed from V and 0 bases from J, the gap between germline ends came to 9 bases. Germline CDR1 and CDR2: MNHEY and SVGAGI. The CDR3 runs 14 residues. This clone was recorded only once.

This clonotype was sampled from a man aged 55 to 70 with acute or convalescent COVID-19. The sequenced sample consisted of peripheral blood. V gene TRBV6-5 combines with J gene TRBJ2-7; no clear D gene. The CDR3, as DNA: TGTGCCAGCAGTTATTTGCAGAACTCCTACGAGCAGTACTTC. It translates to CASSYLQNSYEQYF.